This T cell receptor beta chain was identified in a study of spatial heterogeneity in lung cancer. Study-level background: Unique TCR and UMI combinations averaged more than ten appearances each in raw reads.

In TCRdb, the 5' RACE reads were re-called with MiXCR into one record per CDR3 protein. Among roughly 80,000 distinct CDR3 sequences listed, around 7.8% were seen once. Germline CDR1 SGHTA, CDR2 FQGNSA. This CDR3 has 12 residues. V was clipped by 5 bases and J by 9 bases, with 11 bases between them. Time point noted: sample taken at primary tumor resection. Whole RNA obtained from tumor, nontumor lung or frozen PBMC underwent sequencing without sorting. This specimen consisted of PBMCs, obtained at surgery. The TCR sequence derives from a male donor with early-stage non-small cell lung cancer. The chain carries TRBV7-2 and TRBJ1-5, with a tentative D call TRBD1 (5 bases). The CDR3 reads CASSPPGMPQHF. The CDR3 DNA sequence: TGTGCCAGCAGCCCGCCAGGGATGCCCCAGCATTTT.